This is a list of T cell receptor beta chains from one sample in a study of T cells after yellow fever vaccination. MiXCR, applied by TCRdb to the 5' RACE reads, yields one record per CDR3 protein. The sample consists of 620,000 or so distinct CDR3 sequences, about 15% of them appearing once. Material: PBMCs, obtained around 5 days after the first yellow fever vaccination. These receptors were collected from a man aged 18-30 years who received the YFV17D yellow fever vaccine. Both conserved end residues are part of each CDR3. The D gene is left open where the match is weak. The size of a clone is reported for some rows only, either as once, few or many, or as a class for expanded clones.

j_call d_call clone_size v_call cdr3_aa cdr3_nt
TRBJ2-6 TRBD1 few TRBV24-1 CATQGQGSHGANVLTF TGTGCCACCCAGGGACAGGGAAGTCATGGGGCCAACGTCCTGACTTTC
TRBJ1-3 . . TRBV21-1 CASSNRASGNTIYF TGTGCCAGCAGCAATCGTGCCTCTGGAAACACCATATATTTT
TRBJ2-2 TRBD1 . TRBV11-1 CASSLAIVRTGPTGELFF TGTGCCAGCAGCTTAGCGATCGTCAGGACAGGGCCCACCGGGGAGCTGTTTTTT
TRBJ1-5 TRBD1 . TRBV4-2 CASSPTGESQQPQHF TGTGCCAGCAGCCCCACAGGGGAATCCCAACAGCCCCAGCATTTT
TRBJ2-3 . . TRBV7-2 CASSESETTDTQYF TGTGCCAGCAGCGAAAGTGAGACCACAGATACGCAGTATTTT
TRBJ1-1 . . TRBV27 CASRVFTEAFF TGTGCCAGCCGTGTGTTCACTGAAGCTTTCTTT
TRBJ2-7 . few TRBV5-6 CASSLVRRKYYEQYF TGTGCCAGCAGCTTGGTCCGCCGTAAATACTACGAGCAGTACTTC
TRBJ2-3 . . TRBV6-4 CASSDSSSTDTQYF TGTGCCAGCAGTGACAGCTCTAGCACAGATACGCAGTATTTT
TRBJ1-6 . . TRBV7-8 CASSYGQYNSPLHF TGTGCCAGCAGCTATGGACAGTATAATTCACCCCTCCACTTT
TRBJ1-1 . few TRBV20-1 CSASVAENTEAFF TGCAGTGCTAGTGTCGCAGAAAACACTGAAGCTTTCTTT
TRBJ2-1 TRBD2 . TRBV7-2 CASSSRPGGARLEQFF TGTGCCAGCAGCTCCCGCCCGGGGGGGGCACGCTTAGAGCAGTTCTTC
TRBJ2-3 . . TRBV21-1 CASSKVGKEYF TGTGCCAGCAGCAAAGTCGGAAAGGAGTATTTT
TRBJ2-4 TRBD1 . TRBV7-2 CASSVIGQVAKNIQYF TGTGCCAGCAGCGTAATTGGACAGGTAGCCAAAAACATTCAGTACTTC
TRBJ2-3 . . TRBV18 CASSPVSESGSQYF TGTGCCAGCTCACCAGTCAGTGAGTCGGGTTCGCAGTATTTT
TRBJ1-6 . . TRBV12-3/TRBV12-4 CASSFLGPLHF TGTGCCAGCAGTTTTCTGGGACCCCTCCACTTT
TRBJ2-1 . . TRBV20-1 CSAKSRGDEQFF TGCAGTGCTAAATCGAGGGGCGATGAGCAGTTCTTC
TRBJ2-5 . . TRBV6-2/TRBV6-3 CASRPGTSETQYF TGTGCCAGCAGACCAGGGACCTCGGAGACCCAGTACTTC
TRBJ1-3 . few TRBV7-2 CASSSPPAYTIYF TGTGCCAGCAGCTCCCCCCCGGCCTACACCATATATTTT
TRBJ1-4 . . TRBV7-2 CASSSNQGLGNEKLFF TGTGCCAGCAGCTCGAACCAGGGATTGGGTAATGAAAAACTGTTTTTT
TRBJ1-2 . few TRBV20-1 CSARDLSGVGYGYTF TGCAGTGCTAGAGATCTTTCAGGGGTTGGCTATGGCTACACCTTC
TRBJ1-6 TRBD1 . TRBV2 CASSGQGAYNSPLHF TGTGCCAGCAGCGGTCAGGGGGCCTATAATTCACCCCTCCACTTT
TRBJ2-7 TRBD1 few TRBV7-2 CASSSDRFNEQYF TGTGCCAGCAGCTCGGACAGGTTCAACGAGCAGTACTTC
TRBJ2-7 . . TRBV3-1 CASSPHRGRYEQYF TGTGCCAGCAGCCCCCACCGGGGCCGGTACGAGCAGTACTTC
TRBJ1-6 . many TRBV11-2 CASSLGSGVWIGGTYNSPLHF TGTGCCAGCAGCTTAGGGTCGGGGGTTTGGATCGGGGGAACCTATAATTCACCCCTCCACTTT
TRBJ2-1 TRBD2 few TRBV20-1 CSASFGGDQKRGYNEQFF TGCAGTGCTAGTTTCGGGGGTGATCAAAAGCGGGGGTACAATGAGCAGTTCTTC
TRBJ2-7 . . TRBV28 CATRYYEQYF TGTGCCACCAGATACTACGAGCAGTACTTC
TRBJ2-3 TRBD2 . TRBV11-2 CASSSTSGSDTQYF TGTGCCAGCAGCTCGACTAGCGGTTCAGATACGCAGTATTTT
TRBJ2-5 . . TRBV5-1 CASSVTGGQTQYF TGCGCCAGCAGCGTAACGGGTGGACAGACCCAGTACTTC
TRBJ1-2 . few TRBV2 CASKPGHYNYGYTF TGTGCCAGCAAACCGGGACATTATAACTATGGCTACACCTTC
TRBJ2-7 . . TRBV5-1 CASSLAQDGDYEQYF TGCGCCAGCAGCTTGGCCCAGGACGGGGATTACGAGCAGTACTTC
TRBJ2-3 . . TRBV15 CATSRVPSYGTQYF TGTGCCACCAGCAGAGTTCCTAGCTACGGTACGCAGTATTTT
TRBJ1-1 . . TRBV20-1 CSGEQGSGTEAFF TGCAGTGGAGAACAAGGTTCGGGGACTGAAGCTTTCTTT
TRBJ1-6 TRBD1 few TRBV9 CASSPTGTGVSPLHF TGTGCCAGCAGCCCTACCGGGACAGGGGTCTCACCCCTCCACTTT
TRBJ1-1 TRBD1 few TRBV29-1 CSVEKLTGGTEAFF TGCAGCGTGGAAAAGTTGACAGGGGGCACTGAAGCTTTCTTT
TRBJ1-2 TRBD1 many TRBV25-1 CASSENSPIPPRGLSGYTF TGTGCCAGCAGTGAAAATTCCCCCATCCCCCCCAGGGGGCTGAGTGGCTACACCTTC
TRBJ1-5 . few TRBV11-2 CASSRERSQPQHF TGTGCCAGCAGCAGGGAACGGAGTCAGCCCCAGCATTTT
TRBJ2-3 TRBD1 . TRBV5-1 CASSSWTGVTDTQYF TGCGCCAGCAGCTCCTGGACAGGGGTCACAGATACGCAGTATTTT
TRBJ1-2 . many TRBV5-1 CASTRGQGNYGYTF TGCGCCAGCACCCGCGGCCAGGGGAACTATGGCTACACCTTC
TRBJ2-5 . . TRBV19 CASSITGTWEETQYF TGTGCCAGTAGTATAACTGGGACCTGGGAAGAGACCCAGTACTTC
TRBJ2-1 TRBD2 . TRBV20-1 CSAISRGGYNEQFF TGCAGTGCCATCTCTCGCGGGGGTTACAATGAGCAGTTCTTC
TRBJ2-1 . few TRBV6-5 CASSYLRSGNEQFF TGTGCCAGCAGTTACTTACGGTCGGGCAATGAGCAGTTCTTC
TRBJ2-7 . . TRBV19 CASSRDGGASYEQYF TGTGCCAGTAGTAGGGATGGCGGGGCCTCCTACGAGCAGTACTTC
TRBJ2-5 TRBD2 many TRBV10-3 CAISDLAGAAGETQYF TGTGCCATCAGTGACCTAGCGGGGGCCGCTGGGGAGACCCAGTACTTC
TRBJ1-4 TRBD1 . TRBV6-2/TRBV6-3 CASGPGTVNEKLFF TGTGCCAGTGGTCCCGGGACAGTAAACGAAAAACTGTTTTTT
TRBJ1-3 . . TRBV4-1 CASSQGPSSGNTIYF TGCGCCAGCAGCCAAGGACCGAGCTCTGGAAACACCATATATTTT
TRBJ2-2 TRBD2 . TRBV29-1 CSVREGGPSGGELFF TGCAGCGTTCGGGAGGGGGGGCCTTCGGGCGGGGAGCTGTTTTTT
TRBJ1-5 . few TRBV20-1 CSAYGTKDQPQHF TGCAGTGCTTACGGGACAAAGGATCAGCCCCAGCATTTT
TRBJ2-5 . . TRBV28 CASSRGEPGTQYF TGTGCCAGCAGTCGGGGCGAGCCAGGGACCCAGTACTTC
TRBJ2-3 . few TRBV7-7 CASSLFSGTDTQYF TGTGCTAGCAGCCTATTCTCTGGCACAGATACGCAGTATTTT